These 6 T cell receptor beta chains share one sample of origin, sequenced in a study of blood T cell repertoires in COVID-19. Clones were sequenced by immunoSEQ multiplex PCR, and TCRdb holds only the in-frame ones, with some missing. Altogether under 350,000 clones are present, around 86% being singletons, with the ten largest covering roughly 4.2%. Sequencing was carried out using PBMCs or T cells enriched from blood (not recorded which). Source of these receptors: a middle-aged woman with acute COVID-19.

V and J are TRBV28 and TRBJ2-2; D remains ambiguous. CDR1 and CDR2 (germline): MDHEN, SYDVKM. V gave up 8 bases and J gave up 4 bases, with 8 bases separating them. The CDR3 length is 12 residues. The CDR3 spells CASQRATGELFF. CDR3 DNA: TGTGCCAGCCAGCGCGCCACCGGGGAGCTGTTTTTT.

The J gene is TRBJ1-2, the V gene TRBV18; a weak D match, TRBD1 (5 bases). Germline loops: CDR1 KGHSH, CDR2 LQKENI. Trimming took off 3 bases at V and 2 bases at J, with 10 bases between the two ends. This CDR3 contains 14 residues. This CDR3 is CASSPPGMNYGYTF. The CDR3 DNA sequence: TGTGCCAGCTCACCCCCAGGGATGAACTATGGCTACACCTTC. Complete variable domain (other parts from reference TRBV18 and TRBJ1-2): NAGVMQNPRHLVRRRGQEARLRCSPMKGHSHVYWYRQLPEEGLKFMVYLQKENIIDESGMPKERFSAEFPKEGPSILRIQQVVRGDSAAYFCASSPPGMNYGYTFGSGTRLTVV.

The chain carries TRBV6-5 and TRBJ1-2, with D perhaps TRBD1 (6 bases). The CDR3 covers 15 residues. Germline loops: CDR1 MNHEY, CDR2 SVGAGI. Trimming left V 6 bases short and J 7 bases short, with 21 bases between. The CDR3 nucleotides are TGTGCCAGCAGCGCCGGGGGGCAGGCGGTACGTGGCTACACCTTC. Translated: CASSAGGQAVRGYTF.

The chain carries TRBV9 and TRBJ2-1, with 8 bases identical to TRBD1. Germline V lookup: CDR1 SGDLS, CDR2 YYNGEE. Trimming at V came to 0 bases and at J to 9 bases, leaving 11 bases not matched to a gene. The CDR3 totals 16 residues. The CDR3 is CASSVALGQGVGEQFF. The CDR3, as DNA: TGTGCCAGCAGCGTAGCCCTCGGACAGGGAGTGGGTGAGCAGTTCTTC. The full variable domain, with the rest looked up from reference TRBV9 and TRBJ2-1, is DSGVTQTPKHLITATGQRVTLRCSPRSGDLSVYWYQQSLDQGLQFLIQYYNGEERAKGNILERFSAQQFPDLHSELNLSSLELGDSALYFCASSVALGQGVGEQFFGPGTRLTVL.

The rearrangement uses TRBV3-1 (or the pseudogene TRBV3-2) and TRBJ1-3, with 9 bases that match TRBD1. The V segment lost 3 bases and the J segment 5 bases; nucleotides outside the gene matches: 2. The germline CDR1 and CDR2 sequences are LGHDT and YNNKEL (reference sequence). This CDR3 region has 14 residues. CDR3 protein: CASSQGTGRNTIYF. Here the CDR3 DNA reads TGTGCCAGCAGCCAGGGGACAGGGAGAAACACCATATATTTT.

The chain carries TRBV6-6 and TRBJ1-1; D is unclear. The CDR3 has 12 amino acids. Trimming removed 8 bases from V and 6 bases from J, with 13 bases in between. CDR1 MNHNY and CDR2 SVGAGI come from the germline V gene (reference sequence). The CDR3 DNA sequence: TGTGCCAGCCTGGGTAGCGGGGCTGAAGCTTTCTTT. It is translated as CASLGSGAEAFF.